These 23 T cell receptor beta chains share one sample of origin, sequenced in a study of T cells expressing NK-cell markers. TCRdb derives one entry per CDR3 protein from the 5' RACE reads, leaving out DNA. Seen in this sample are 150,000 or so distinct CDR3 sequences; the ten most common clones hold 37%. Sequenced sample: blood T cells: a sorted CD56 or NKG2C T cell subset, CD4+ or CD8+ T cells, or bulk PBMC T cells (not recorded which). The receptor set was obtained from a woman aged 45 to 65 in good health.

The V gene is TRBV24-1, the J gene TRBJ1-1. CDR1 KGHDR and CDR2 SFDVKD come from the germline V gene. The CDR3 length is 13 residues. CDR3 protein: CATSDLQGKEAFF.

The chain uses TRBV7-9 and TRBJ1-5. The CDR3 is 12 amino acids. The germline V gene encodes CDR1 SEHNR and CDR2 FQNEAQ (reference sequence). The CDR3 here is CASSVGDQPQHF.

The chain combines TRBV5-1 with TRBJ2-5; the TCRdb call, TRBD2, lacks DNA for checking. CDR3 length equals 18 residues. CDR1 SGHRS and CDR2 YFSETQ come from the germline V gene. CDR3 sequence reads: CASSGGTSGSLGEETQYF.

This chain links TRBV4-1 with TRBJ2-5; the TCRdb call, TRBD2, lacks DNA for checking. CDR3 length equals 15 residues. In germline, CDR1 is MGHRA, CDR2 YSYEKL. The CDR3: CASSQRGLAEETQYF.

The gene calls are TRBV7-2 and TRBJ1-5; TCRdb designates TRBD1, a call that cannot be tested without DNA. CDR1 SGHTA and CDR2 FQGNSA come from the germline V gene. The CDR3 sequence is 15 residues long. This chain's CDR3 is CASSLSAQGHQPQHF.

J is TRBJ1-1 and V is TRBV6-1; TCRdb gives TRBD1 as the D gene, but with no DNA this cannot be confirmed. The CDR3 sequence is 13 residues long. Germline V CDR1 and CDR2: MNHNS, SASEGT. This chain's CDR3 is CASSYGAGTEAFF.

The V call is TRBV5-6, the J call TRBJ1-1; the TCRdb call, TRBD1, lacks DNA for checking. Germline lookup yields CDR1 SGHDT and CDR2 YYEEEE. The length of the CDR3 is 15 residues. This CDR3 is CASSSPRDMNTEAFF.

The rearrangement links TRBV18 to TRBJ2-1; without DNA, the TCRdb call of TRBD1 cannot be checked. The CDR3 runs 17 residues. Germline lookup yields CDR1 KGHSH and CDR2 LQKENI. The CDR3 region is CASSPGTGTGLNNEQFF.

The rearrangement links TRBV6-5 to TRBJ2-3; TCRdb's D call, TRBD2, is unchecked because there is no DNA. The germline gives CDR1 MNHEY, CDR2 SVGAGI. The CDR3 contains 16 residues. The CDR3 spells CASSYAALAERDTQYF.

This chain links TRBV5-6 with TRBJ1-5. CDR1 and CDR2 from the germline V gene are SGHDT and YYEEEE. This CDR3 has 13 residues. This chain's CDR3 is CASSDSPAGLSHF.

The chain uses TRBV7-9 and TRBJ2-2; with no DNA, the TCRdb D assignment of TRBD1 cannot be verified. CDR1 SEHNR and CDR2 FQNEAQ come from the germline V gene (reference sequence). The CDR3 is 18 amino acids. CDR3 loop: CASSLFYRVTSNTGELFF.

The chain links TRBV28 to TRBJ2-2; checking the TCRdb D call of TRBD2 is not possible without DNA. CDR1 and CDR2 (germline): MDHEN, SYDVKM. The length of the CDR3 is 17 residues. CDR3 region: CAIPNSSGPSNTGELFF.

The chain couples TRBV19 to TRBJ1-6; TCRdb picks TRBD1, but there is no DNA to check that call. The CDR3 is 14 residues long. Germline-derived CDR1 and CDR2 are LNHDA and SQIVND (reference sequence). CDR3 residues: CASSPAGVNSPLHF.

The chain joins TRBV2 to TRBJ2-5; TCRdb designates TRBD2, a call that cannot be tested without DNA. This CDR3 is built from 15 residues. The germline V gene encodes CDR1 SNHLY and CDR2 FYNNEI. This CDR3 is CASSGVEALQETQYF.

The rearrangement links TRBV2 to TRBJ2-2; TCRdb returns TRBD1, unconfirmable since there is no DNA. CDR3 length equals 16 residues. Germline CDR1 reads SNHLY; CDR2 reads FYNNEI. CDR3 sequence: CASRPFDRGITGELFF.

The rearrangement links TRBV20-1 to TRBJ1-6. Germline V gene lookup returns CDR1 DFQATT and CDR2 SNEGSKA (reference sequence). The CDR3 consists of 17 residues. The CDR3: CSARDSHNSSYNSPLHF.

The chain carries TRBV29-1 and TRBJ1-2; TCRdb gives TRBD1 as the D gene, but with no DNA this cannot be confirmed. This CDR3 spans 13 amino acids. Germline loops: CDR1 SQVTM, CDR2 ANQGSEA. CDR3 region: CSALGGTNYGYTF.

The chain employs TRBV6-4 and TRBJ2-2; without DNA, the TCRdb call of TRBD1 cannot be checked. The CDR3 loop spans 15 amino acids. CDR1 MRHNA and CDR2 SNTAGT come from the germline V gene. CDR3 sequence: CASSAGTGETGELFF.

This sequence joins TRBV6-5 and TRBJ2-1. Germline CDR1 is MNHEY and CDR2 is SVGAGI. This CDR3 contains 15 residues. The CDR3 protein is CASSYGVGSYNEQFF.

CDR3 residues: CSVEGTGLGWTSYNEQFF. The rearrangement joins TRBV29-1 to TRBJ2-1; lacking DNA, the TRBD1 call made by TCRdb goes unchecked. Germline V gene lookup returns CDR1 SQVTM and CDR2 ANQGSEA. The CDR3 sequence is 18 residues long.

The chain employs TRBV11-3 and TRBJ2-3; TCRdb calls TRBD1, which cannot be checked without DNA. The CDR3 consists of 17 residues. The V gene's germline CDR1 is SGHNT and CDR2 YENEEA. The CDR3 loop is CASSLWAQGSGTDTQYF.

The chain links TRBV27 to TRBJ2-1; there is no DNA to check the TCRdb D call of TRBD1. Germline V gene data show CDR1 as MNHEY and CDR2 as SMNVEV (reference sequence). This CDR3 has 14 residues. CDR3 loop: CASGWGDRDNEQFF.

This chain uses TRBV7-9 with TRBJ2-5. This CDR3 is 16 amino acids long. The germline V gene encodes CDR1 SEHNR and CDR2 FQNEAQ (reference sequence). The CDR3 reads CASSFLTTRSQETQYF.